Each of the 19 T cell receptor beta chains below was sequenced from the same sample in a study of T cell responses to AZD1222 COVID-19 vaccine. The data were produced by immunoSEQ multiplex PCR, yet TCRdb's version contains in-frame clones alone and is incomplete. The sample contains about 100,000 clones, roughly 87% of which appear only once. Source: peripheral blood, taken on day 0 of AZD1222 vaccination. The receptors come from an adult in good health.

The chain has TRBV20-1 and TRBJ2-7; D gene ambiguous. V lost 1 base and J lost 3, with 4 bases in between. There are 11 residues in the CDR3. CDR1 is DFQATT and CDR2 is SNEGSKA in the germline V gene (reference sequence). The CDR3 here is CSARADYEQYF. DNA of the CDR3: TGCAGTGCTAGAGCGGACTACGAGCAGTACTTC.

V gene TRBV28 combines with J gene TRBJ1-5, with 7 positions matching TRBD1. Germline V gene data show CDR1 as MDHEN and CDR2 as SYDVKM. The CDR3 runs to 15 residues. The junction had 12 bases not matched to a gene; V was cut back by 6 bases and J by 7 bases. CDR3: CASSFHDREGQPQHF. CDR3 DNA sequence: TGTGCCAGCAGCTTTCACGACAGGGAAGGACAGCCCCAGCATTTT.

This clone was seen once. V is TRBV7-3 and J is TRBJ1-2; perhaps TRBD1 as D (5 bases). Per the germline V gene, CDR1 is SGHTA and CDR2 is FQGTGA. This CDR3 spans 15 amino acids. V lost 2 bases, J lost 4 bases, and 14 bases lay in between. The CDR3 DNA reads TGTGCCAGCAGCTTAGAGGGGTCAGGAGCCTATGGCTACACCTTC. It is translated as CASSLEGSGAYGYTF. Full variable domain (missing parts from reference TRBV7-3 and TRBJ1-2): GAGVSQTPSNKVTEKGKYVELRCDPISGHTALYWYRQSLGQGPEFLIYFQGTGAADDSGLPNDRFFAVRPEGSVSTLKIQRTERGDSAVYLCASSLEGSGAYGYTFGSGTRLTVV.

This chain joins TRBV5-5 and TRBJ2-7, with D unresolved. Trimming removed 1 base at V and 5 bases at J, with 4 bases between. The CDR3 is 11 residues long. The germline gives CDR1 SGHKS, CDR2 YYEKEE (reference sequence). The CDR3 DNA is TGTGCCAGCAGCTTGTTAAACGAGCAGTACGTC. Its protein is CASSLLNEQYV.

This rearrangement joins TRBV2 to TRBJ1-6; D is unresolved. Per germline, CDR1 SNHLY and CDR2 FYNNEI. V was pared by 8 bases and J by 7 bases, with 6 bases between. This CDR3 spans 11 amino acids. The CDR3 bases are TGTGCCAGCCAACGGAATTCACCCCTCCACTTT. Protein sequence: CASQRNSPLHF.

V usage is TRBV5-4 and J usage is TRBJ2-5; 12 nucleotides agree with TRBD2. V gave up 2 bases and J gave up 5 bases; unmatched junction bases: 4. Per the germline V gene, CDR1 is SGHNT and CDR2 is YYREEE (reference sequence). CDR3 size: 15 residues. In nucleotides, the CDR3 is TGTGCCAGCAGCTTCGGACTAGCGGGACGCGAGACCCAGTACTTC. Encoded protein: CASSFGLAGRETQYF.

This clone occurred once. The chain carries TRBV12-3 or TRBV12-4 and TRBJ1-2; unclear D gene. V was pared by 7 bases and J by 5 bases, with 11 bases between. This CDR3 is built from 12 residues. CDR3: CASTRRGYGYTF. The CDR3 DNA follows: TGTGCCAGCACCCGGCGCGGGTATGGCTACACCTTC.

The chain joins TRBV7-2 to TRBJ2-5; possibly TRBD1 for D (5 bases). V shed 5 bases and J shed 1 base, with 11 bases lying between them. CDR3 length equals 14 residues. The germline V gene has CDR1 SGHTA and CDR2 FQGNSA. As DNA, the CDR3 is TGTGCCAGCAGCCCAGGACACAGCCAAGAGACCCAGTACTTC. It specifies CASSPGHSQETQYF.

The rearrangement uses TRBV19 and TRBJ2-7, with D tentatively TRBD1 (9 bases). V lost 5 bases to trimming and J lost 3 bases, with 23 bases between them. CDR1 is LNHDA and CDR2 is SQIVND in the germline V gene (reference sequence). CDR3 length: 17 residues. Written as DNA, the CDR3 is TGTGCCAGTAGTCCTGGGACAGGGTCAGCGGGGGACTACGAGCAGTACTTC. Translation gives CASSPGTGSAGDYEQYF.

This rearrangement joins TRBV11-1 to TRBJ1-1; D not resolved. The CDR3 runs 16 residues. The V end was cut by 5 bases, the J end by 1 base, with 17 bases between. Germline V gene data show CDR1 as SGHAT and CDR2 as FQDESV (reference sequence). The CDR3 region is CASSPYPARRNTEAFF. CDR3 DNA sequence: TGTGCCAGCAGCCCCTATCCAGCGCGGCGGAACACTGAAGCTTTCTTT.

The chain combines TRBV9 with TRBJ2-4; 10 bases are shared with TRBD2. CDR1 and CDR2 from the germline V gene are SGDLS and YYNGEE. The trim removed 4 bases at V and 6 bases at J, leaving 7 bases unmatched. CDR3 length: 15 amino acids. The CDR3 loop reads CASSPSTSGLNIQYF. The CDR3 coding sequence is TGTGCCAGCAGCCCATCGACTAGCGGGTTAAACATTCAGTACTTC.

The chain employs TRBV11-2 and TRBJ1-1, with a possible D match to TRBD1 (6 bases). Germline assignment: CDR1 SGHAT and CDR2 FQNNGV. The CDR3 extends over 14 amino acids. Trimming shortened V by 1 base and J by 0 bases, and 6 bases separated the two germline ends. CDR3 protein: CASSLGTVNTEAFF. The DNA of the CDR3 is TGTGCCAGCAGCTTAGGGACAGTGAACACTGAAGCTTTCTTT.

This CDR3 reads CASSARDGYNQPQHF. The CDR3 region has the DNA TGCGCCAGCAGCGCCCGGGACGGCTACAATCAGCCCCAGCATTTT. The chain links TRBV4-1 to TRBJ1-5, with a tentative D call TRBD1 (5 bases). Germline-derived CDR1 and CDR2 are MGHRA and YSYEKL. Trimming removed 5 bases at V and 3 bases at J, with 14 bases between. The CDR3 extends over 15 amino acids.

This sequence joins TRBV20-1 and TRBJ2-1; TRBD2 aligns across 9 bases. With V trimmed by 3 bases and J by 6 bases, 9 bases remained unmatched. CDR3 length equals 15 residues. Germline lookup yields CDR1 DFQATT and CDR2 SNEGSKA (reference sequence). The CDR3 nucleotides read TGCAGTGCTAGTGGTGGAGCGGGAGGCAGCAATGAGCAGTTCTTC. It codes for CSASGGAGGSNEQFF.

The chain is built from TRBV14 and TRBJ2-7; a weak D match, TRBD1 (5 bases). The CDR3 contains 15 residues. The V gene lost 0 bases and the J gene lost 4 bases, with 13 bases spanning the gap. Per the germline V gene, CDR1 is SGHDN and CDR2 is FVKESK. CDR3 loop: CASSQEWTGHYEQYF. CDR3 in DNA: TGTGCCAGCAGCCAAGAATGGACCGGACATTACGAGCAGTACTTC.

This clone was observed a single time. The V call is TRBV7-6, the J call TRBJ1-1, with TRBD1 as a possible D gene (5 bases). The V gene lost 3 bases and the J gene lost 6 bases, with 11 bases spanning the gap. Germline values: CDR1 SGHVS, CDR2 FNYEAQ. This CDR3 region has 13 residues. The CDR3: CASSLGEGAEAFF. CDR3 sequence (DNA): TGTGCCAGCAGCTTGGGGGAAGGGGCTGAAGCTTTCTTT.

This chain uses TRBV27 with TRBJ2-5; 8 nucleotides line up with TRBD1. Trimming at V came to 5 bases and at J to 5 bases, leaving 10 bases not matched to a gene. This CDR3 is 15 amino acids long. The germline V gene encodes CDR1 MNHEY and CDR2 SMNVEV (reference sequence). CDR3 DNA: TGTGCCAGCAGTCCGGACAGGGTGTTGGGGGAGACCCAGTACTTC. Its translation is CASSPDRVLGETQYF.

V gene TRBV19 combines with J gene TRBJ1-6; TRBD1 agrees at 7 bases. This CDR3 has 15 amino acids. The germline V gene has CDR1 LNHDA and CDR2 SQIVND (reference sequence). Germline trimming cut 5 bases from V and 4 bases from J; bases unmatched to any gene: 5. The CDR3 DNA sequence: TGTGCCAGTAGTCCCCAGGGACAGTATAATTCACCCCTCCACTTT. Translating gives CASSPQGQYNSPLHF.

V gene TRBV27 combines with J gene TRBJ1-1; D uncertain. Trimming shortened V by 5 bases and J by 0 bases, and 13 bases separated the two germline ends. Germline CDR1 reads MNHEY; CDR2 reads SMNVEV (reference sequence). The CDR3 contains 15 residues. Here the CDR3 DNA reads TGTGCCAGCAGTCCCGGTTTTAGGATGAACACTGAAGCTTTCTTT. It is translated as CASSPGFRMNTEAFF.